This note documents a single T cell receptor beta chain sequence. Germline and junction disagree at one end, which may indicate a read error. The data derive from a study of blood T cell repertoires in COVID-19. Study in general: The study drew acute and convalescent COVID-19 samples from the United States, Italy and Spain. Sources were T cells, B-cell-depleted T cells, or PBMCs; the material itself was cDNA or gDNA.

As originally analysed: Counts of nucleated cells, estimated from reference gene primer amplification, were obtained. The table came from immunoSEQ multiplex PCR; TCRdb's copy has only in-frame clones and leaves some out. V and J calls and clone size are given by that table; D and trimming were obtained from the DNA. The sample lists 80,000 or so clones, about 80% occurring once. The CDR3 is 18 amino acids. The germline V gene encodes CDR1 SGDLS and CDR2 YYNGEE. J is TRBJ2-5 and V is TRBV9, with a weak D call TRBD1 (5 bases). Sequenced sample: peripheral blood. The TCR was taken from a man older than 75 with acute or convalescent COVID-19. CDR3 sequence: CASSSHLWGGYLQEAQYF. CDR3 nucleotides: TGTGCCAGCAGCTCTCACCTATGGGGCGGTTACCTCCAAGAGGCCCAGTACTTC.